Presented here are 5 T cell receptor beta chains from one specimen sequenced in a study of T cell changes during pregnancy in multiple sclerosis. Libraries were prepared by immunoSEQ multiplex PCR; TCRdb keeps only in-frame clonotypes and omits some of them. This sample has roughly 99,000 clones, with around 92% found just once. Sequenced here: peripheral blood, sampled after pregnancy. The receptors were sampled from a female donor in good health, enrolled as a control in a pregnancy study.

A single count supports this clone. This likely comes from a read error, as the CDR3 has no conserved phenylalanine or tryptophan at its end. The V and J genes are TRBV5-6 and TRBJ1-1, with a weak D call TRBD1 (5 bases). The CDR3 extends over 13 amino acids. CDR1 SGHDT and CDR2 YYEEEE come from the germline V gene. Trimming took off 5 bases at V and 1 base at J, with 9 bases between the two ends. DNA of the CDR3: TGTGCCAGCAGTACAGGATGGAACACTGAAGCTTTCCTT. This codes for CASSTGWNTEAFL.

This rearrangement joins TRBV6-5 to TRBJ1-2; TRBD1 agrees at 7 bases. There are 15 residues in the CDR3. Germline V CDR1 and CDR2: MNHEY, SVGAGI. V shed 6 bases and J 8 bases; nucleotides not matched to a gene: 15. DNA for the CDR3: TGTGCCAGCAGGCCTGGGAGAGGGGGCGTCGGGGGCTACACCTTC. The encoded protein is CASRPGRGGVGGYTF.

The rearrangement links TRBV5-1 to TRBJ2-3, with D perhaps TRBD2 (5 bases). The ends were cut back, 0 bases at V and 0 bases at J, with 5 bases in the middle. CDR3 length: 14 residues. The germline V gene encodes CDR1 SGHRS and CDR2 YFSETQ. The CDR3 protein is CASSLGGSTDTQYF. The DNA of the CDR3 is TGCGCCAGCAGCTTGGGAGGGAGCACAGATACGCAGTATTTT.

The gene calls are TRBV4-2 and TRBJ2-7, with D perhaps matching TRBD1 (6 bases). Trimming took off 1 base at V and 4 bases at J, with 8 bases between the two ends. The germline V gene has CDR1 LGHNA and CDR2 YNFKEQ. This CDR3 region has 13 residues. CDR3 sequence reads: CASSQGGGYEQYF. The DNA of the CDR3 is TGTGCCAGCAGCCAAGGAGGGGGATACGAGCAGTACTTC.

V is TRBV19 and J is TRBJ1-2, with 9 bases identical to TRBD1. The CDR3 runs to 14 residues. V shed 5 bases and J 2 bases; nucleotides not matched to a gene: 3. Looked up from germline, CDR1 is LNHDA and CDR2 is SQIVND (reference sequence). Here the CDR3 DNA reads TGTGCCAGTAGTCCACAGGGGGCAAACTATGGCTACACCTTC. Protein: CASSPQGANYGYTF.